In this sample, the clone carrying this T cell receptor beta chain turned up once. The sample belongs to a study of blood T cell repertoires in COVID-19. Clones were sequenced by immunoSEQ multiplex PCR, and TCRdb holds only the in-frame ones, with some missing. Of some 30,000 clones listed, roughly 80% are singletons. The CDR3 runs to 13 residues. With V trimmed by 3 bases and J by 3 bases, 1 base remained unmatched. The chain carries TRBV12-3 or TRBV12-4 and TRBJ1-2, with TRBD1 matching 7 bases. This TCR derives from a man older than 75 with active COVID-19. Sequenced sample: peripheral blood. CDR3 sequence reads: CASSFDRDYGYTF. The CDR3, as DNA: TGTGCCAGCAGTTTTGACAGGGACTATGGCTACACCTTC.